Below, 5 T cell receptor beta chains from the same sample are listed, as sequenced in a study of blood T cells in healthy people across ages. Together with a sample-barcoded 5' primer, a J-beta primer mix was included in a second PCR lasting about 7 to 11 cycles. TCRdb passed the 5' RACE reads through MiXCR, listing each CDR3 protein once. The sample lists 650,000 to 700,000 distinct CDR3 sequences; 32% were seen once. Input material: blood. The receptors shown here come from an elderly woman in good health.

Notes on this clonotype: A much larger clone is a single base away; this may be a read error. The gene calls are TRBV20-1 and TRBJ2-7; the D is unclear. Matching the DNA end better, TRBJ2-5 makes the J call doubtful. This CDR3 has 12 residues. CDR1 DFQATT and CDR2 SNEGSKA come from the germline V gene (reference sequence). The CDR3 sequence: CNARVALGTQYF. CDR3 coding DNA: TGCAATGCTAGAGTAGCCCTTGGGACCCAGTACTTC.

This clonotype was recorded only once. V gene TRBV6-5 combines with J gene TRBJ2-5; TRBD2 might be the D (6 bases). This CDR3 has 13 residues. V lost 6 bases and J 11 bases, leaving 19 bases between the germline ends. Germline V gene data show CDR1 as MNHEY and CDR2 as SVGAGI. The CDR3, as DNA: TGTGCCAGCAGCTCCCAAGCTGGAGGGGAGCAGTACTTC. It is translated as CASSSQAGGEQYF.

This sequence joins TRBV6-6 and TRBJ1-4, with 8 bases that match TRBD1. The CDR3 contains 14 residues. V gave up 6 bases and J gave up 8 bases; unmatched junction bases: 8. Germline CDR1 and CDR2: MNHNY and SVGAGI (reference sequence). CDR3 loop: CASRRQGMGEKLFF. CDR3 sequence (DNA): TGTGCCAGCAGACGACAGGGGATGGGGGAAAAACTGTTTTTT.

This clonotype was detected ten times or more. This may be a read error: a much more frequent sequence differs by one nucleotide. The rearrangement uses TRBV11-2 and TRBJ1-2; 10 nucleotides line up with TRBD1. CDR1 and CDR2 (germline): SGHAT, FQNNGV. The CDR3 has 17 residues. V lost 0 bases and J lost 6; bases outside the gene matches: 10. The CDR3 DNA follows: TGTGCCAGCAGCTTAGACCCCGGGACAGGGGAAGGTCATGGCTACACCTTC. Protein: CASSLDPGTGEGHGYTF.

Ten or more counts support this clonotype. The rearrangement links TRBV5-1 to TRBJ2-1; possible D gene TRBD1, 6 bases. Trimming took 4 bases from V and 3 from J, leaving 11 bases between them. This CDR3 spans 14 amino acids. Germline CDR1 is SGHRS and CDR2 is YFSETQ. CDR3 bases: TGCGCCAGCAGCATGGACAGCTTCTACAATGAGCAGTTCTTC. Its protein product is CASSMDSFYNEQFF. Looking up the rest from reference TRBV5-1 and TRBJ2-1 gives the full variable domain: KAGVTQTPRYLIKTRGQQVTLSCSPISGHRSVSWYQQTPGQGLQFLFEYFSETQRNKGNFPGRFSGRQFSNSRSEMNVSTLELGDSALYLCASSMDSFYNEQFFGPGTRLTVL.